This paragraph covers one T cell receptor (beta chain) sequence. The antigen is undetermined. The CDR3 has 13 residues. Trimming pared 2 bases from V and 6 bases from J, leaving 10 bases between. CDR1 and CDR2 (germline): LGHNA, YSLEER. Treatment here: around 19 received Ad26.COV2.S at low or high dose, single or two shots; several received placebo; per-sample allocation not given. Sampling was performed 63 days after the first vaccine or placebo injection. Boston hosted the donor, who was an adult aged 18-55 years. This table comes from immunoSEQ multiplex PCR, and its TCRdb copy is limited to in-frame clones, with some not included. The sample yields a few hundred thousand clones, around 92% seen once. These data originate in a study of Ad26.COV2.S vaccination and SARS-CoV-2 variants. Study-wide points: Marked by substantial breadth, spike-specific CD8+ and CD4+ T cell responses were reportedly seen after vaccination.

The V and J genes are TRBV4-3 and TRBJ1-1; no reliable D call. This specimen consisted of peripheral blood, obtained in a trial of Ad26.COV2.S vaccine versus placebo. The TCR originated in a person aged 18-60 years who received the Ad26.COV2.S COVID-19 vaccine or a placebo. The CDR3 nucleotides are TGCGCCAGCAGCCAACTGGGGTTGGCTGAAGCTTTCTTT. Its protein product is CASSQLGLAEAFF.